These T cell receptor beta chains were read from a single sample in a study of T cells in Graves' hyperthyroidism and ophthalmopathy. TCRdb redid the calling of the multiplex PCR reads with MiXCR, one entry per CDR3 protein. There are over 550,000 distinct CDR3 sequences in the sample; approximately 15% occur only once, and more than 15% lies in the top ten. Material: blood. The receptor set was obtained from a woman aged 18-29 years with Graves' hyperthyroidism. CDR3s include the opening cysteine and the closing phenylalanine or tryptophan. D genes are given only for firm matches. Where a row states a size, it is once, few, many or the class of an expanded clone; other rows omit it.

D gene,V gene,clone size,J gene,CDR3 protein,CDR3 DNA
.,TRBV30,many,TRBJ2-1,CAWGDDGNEQFF,TGTGCCTGGGGGGACGACGGTAATGAGCAGTTCTTC
.,TRBV3-1,many,TRBJ2-5,CASSQGRGGFETQYF,TGTGCCAGCAGCCAAGGGCGGGGTGGGTTCGAGACCCAGTACTTC
TRBD2,TRBV12-3/TRBV12-4,.,TRBJ2-7,CASSIFVAGAPLEQYF,TGTGCCAGCAGTATTTTTGTAGCGGGAGCTCCCCTCGAGCAGTACTTC
.,TRBV19,few,TRBJ2-7,CASSKDRLSYEQYF,TGTGCCAGTAGTAAGGACCGCCTTTCCTACGAGCAGTACTTC
.,TRBV14,.,TRBJ2-7,CASSPPNAYEQYF,TGTGCCAGCAGCCCGCCAAACGCCTACGAGCAGTACTTC
.,TRBV11-2,few,TRBJ1-1,CASSLDGPMNTEAFF,TGTGCCAGCAGCTTAGACGGTCCCATGAACACTGAAGCTTTCTTT
.,TRBV2,few,TRBJ1-1,CASRWGREGAFF,TGTGCCAGCAGATGGGGGAGGGAAGGGGCTTTCTTT
.,TRBV5-1,few,TRBJ1-2,CASSLQSGPVSYTF,TGCGCCAGCAGCTTGCAGTCGGGCCCTGTAAGCTACACCTTC
TRBD1,TRBV6-2/TRBV6-3,few,TRBJ2-3,CASSDRDRNTDTQYF,TGTGCCAGCAGCGACCGGGACAGGAACACAGATACGCAGTATTTT
TRBD2,TRBV5-5,.,TRBJ2-3,CASTFGLAGADTQYF,TGTGCCAGCACTTTCGGGCTAGCGGGAGCAGATACGCAGTATTTT
.,TRBV3-1,many,TRBJ2-5,CASSQDPTAQETQYF,TGTGCCAGCAGCCAAGACCCAACCGCTCAAGAGACCCAGTACTTC
TRBD2,TRBV6-1,few,TRBJ2-6,CAITTGGGANVLTF,TGTGCCATCACGACCGGGGGGGGGGCCAACGTCCTGACTTTC
.,TRBV12-3/TRBV12-4,few,TRBJ2-1,CASSLLWNEQFF,TGTGCCAGCAGTTTACTCTGGAATGAGCAGTTCTTC